Reported below is one T cell receptor (beta chain). One base away lies a much larger clone, so this may be a sequencing read error. The data derive from a study of identical twins. A single record per CDR3 protein comes from TCRdb applying MiXCR to the 5' RACE reads. Among 200,000 to 250,000 distinct CDR3 sequences listed, approximately 11% were seen once. The CDR3 extends over 13 amino acids. These records were also assigned to another study, of yellow fever vaccine responses in identical twins.

This receptor was obtained from a woman aged 18-29 years in good health. Sequencing used memory (CD45RO+) T cells sorted from blood. The gene calls are TRBV12-3 or TRBV12-4 and TRBJ2-3, with TRBD2 identical over 9 bases. The CDR3 sequence: CASVSGSTDTLYF. CDR3 bases: TGTGCCAGCGTTAGCGGGAGTACAGATACGCTGTATTTT.